This passage covers 17 T cell receptor beta chains from one sample sequenced in a study of control samples from healthy donors and cancer patients. The data were produced by immunoSEQ multiplex PCR, yet TCRdb's version contains in-frame clones alone and is incomplete. The table shows 190,000 or so clones, with 85% to 95% occurring only once. Sequencing used blood. Receptors originate from a man younger than 35 in good health.

V gene TRBV28 combines with J gene TRBJ1-4; weak D call: TRBD1 (5 bases). CDR1 and CDR2 from the germline V gene are MDHEN and SYDVKM. The V end was cut by 4 bases, the J end by 8 bases, with 17 bases between. This CDR3 is 15 amino acids long. The CDR3 DNA reads TGTGCCAGCAGTTCCTCGACAGAGGAAATGGAAAAACTGTTTTTT. Protein sequence: CASSSSTEEMEKLFF.

V usage is TRBV4-2 and J usage is TRBJ2-3; a possible D gene is TRBD1 (7 bases). Germline V gene lookup returns CDR1 LGHNA and CDR2 YNFKEQ. The CDR3 has 12 residues. Deletions cut 3 bases from V and 8 bases from J, with 9 bases between. The DNA for the CDR3 is TGTGCCAGCAGCCAGCAGGGGGGTACGCAGTATTTT. This codes for CASSQQGGTQYF.

This clone has only one observation. The V call is TRBV10-3, the J call TRBJ2-3; 11 nucleotides line up with TRBD1. J lost 2 bases, V lost 6 bases, and 7 bases had no gene match. From germline, CDR1 is ENHRY and CDR2 SYGVKD. CDR3 length: 16 amino acids. CDR3 DNA: TGTGCCATCAGGGGGGGACAGGGGGATATCACAGATACGCAGTATTTT. This sequence encodes CAIRGGQGDITDTQYF.

This chain connects TRBV20-1 to TRBJ2-7; D is ambiguous. Germline V gene sequence: CDR1 DFQATT, CDR2 SNEGSKA (reference sequence). Trimming shortened V by 3 bases and J by 3 bases, and 15 bases separated the two germline ends. The CDR3 extends over 14 amino acids. The CDR3 here is CSASGLDQIYEQYF. CDR3 sequence (DNA): TGCAGTGCTAGTGGTCTCGACCAGATCTACGAGCAGTACTTC.

V usage is TRBV5-1 and J usage is TRBJ2-3; the D gene is possibly TRBD1 (8 bases). The CDR3 loop spans 15 amino acids. Per germline, CDR1 SGHRS and CDR2 YFSETQ. Trimming took 2 bases from V and 5 from J, leaving 15 bases between them. DNA for the CDR3: TGCGCCAGCAGCTTCCTGACAGGGGAGGGAGATACGCAGTATTTT. Its protein is CASSFLTGEGDTQYF.

CDR3 in amino acids: CAWSWGASTDTQYF. In nucleotides, the CDR3 is TGTGCCTGGAGTTGGGGGGCCAGCACAGATACGCAGTATTTT. V and J are TRBV30 and TRBJ2-3; D tentatively reads TRBD1 or TRBD2 (6 bases each). This CDR3 region has 14 residues. The V gene's germline CDR1 is GTSNPN and CDR2 SVGIG (reference sequence). V dropped 2 bases and J dropped 0 bases, with 9 bases sitting between them.

V gene TRBV2 combines with J gene TRBJ2-7; no reliable D call. Trimming cost V 4 bases and J 6 bases, with 13 bases left between them. This CDR3 is 13 amino acids long. Germline assignment: CDR1 SNHLY and CDR2 FYNNEI. CDR3 region: CASSAAILPEQYF. Here the CDR3 DNA reads TGTGCCAGCAGTGCGGCAATCCTCCCCGAGCAGTACTTC.

The chain uses TRBV2 and TRBJ1-1; TRBD1 matches 11 bases. The germline gives CDR1 SNHLY, CDR2 FYNNEI. Unmatched junction bases numbered 6, after V lost 3 bases and J lost 3 bases. The CDR3 has 16 amino acids. CDR3 bases: TGTGCCAGCAGTGACAGGACAGGGGGCGCGGACACTGAAGCTTTCTTT. This gives the protein CASSDRTGGADTEAFF.

V is TRBV5-1 and J is TRBJ1-5; no reliable D call. The CDR3 has 15 residues. Trimming cost V 0 bases and J 0 bases, with 7 bases left between them. CDR1 is SGHRS, CDR2 YFSETQ, per germline. The CDR3 DNA follows: TGCGCCAGCAGCTTGGGGGAAACTAGCAATCAGCCCCAGCATTTT. It specifies CASSLGETSNQPQHF.

This rearrangement joins TRBV29-1 to TRBJ2-7, with D unresolved. V shed 4 bases and J shed 0 bases, with 7 bases lying between them. The CDR3 is made up of 12 amino acids. The V gene's germline CDR1 is SQVTM and CDR2 ANQGSEA. The CDR3 DNA sequence: TGCAGCGTTGGGGCCAGCTCCTACGAGCAGTACTTC. This codes for CSVGASSYEQYF.

The J gene is TRBJ1-1, the V gene TRBV27, with 10 bases lining up with TRBD1. Germline values: CDR1 MNHEY, CDR2 SMNVEV (reference sequence). Losses at the gene ends were 6 bases for V and 3 bases for J; bases not matched to a gene: 19. This CDR3 has 19 amino acids. For the CDR3, the DNA is TGTGCCAGCAGCTTCCTCTCACCGCTTGGGACAGGGGAGGACACTGAAGCTTTCTTT. As protein: CASSFLSPLGTGEDTEAFF.

On this clone itself: A junction boundary mismatches the germline segment, possibly from a read error. Other DNA sequences in the same sample also yield this CDR3. The chain recombines TRBV5-1 with TRBJ2-5; 7 nucleotides align to TRBD2. Per germline, CDR1 SGHRS and CDR2 YFSETQ. This CDR3 has 16 amino acids. CDR3 sequence: CASTSGTTEIWETQYF. The DNA of the CDR3 is TGTGCCAGCACGAGCGGGACTACGGAAATCTGGGAGACCCAGTACTTC. Full variable domain (rest looked up from reference TRBV5-1 and TRBJ2-5): KAGVTQTPRYLIKTRGQQVTLSCSPISGHRSVSWYQQTPGQGLQFLFEYFSETQRNKGNFPGRFSGRQFSNSRSEMNVSTLELGDSALYLCASTSGTTEIWETQYFGPGTRLLVL.

This rearrangement joins TRBV7-9 to TRBJ2-7; a possible D gene is TRBD1 (6 bases). Germline values: CDR1 SEHNR, CDR2 FQNEAQ (reference sequence). V was clipped by 5 bases and J by 1 base, with 12 bases between them. This CDR3 contains 14 residues. CDR3 protein: CASSVTGISYEQYF. As DNA, the CDR3 is TGTGCCAGCAGCGTCACAGGGATATCCTACGAGCAGTACTTC.

The chain couples TRBV2 to TRBJ1-2, with TRBD1 identical over 8 bases. The CDR3 loop spans 14 amino acids. The germline gives CDR1 SNHLY, CDR2 FYNNEI. V lost 6 bases, J lost 3 bases, and 6 bases stayed unmatched. CDR3 residues: CASREDRADYGYTF. In nucleotides, the CDR3 is TGTGCCAGCAGGGAGGACAGGGCCGACTATGGCTACACCTTC.

The chain employs TRBV6-5 and TRBJ1-5, with 10 nucleotides matching TRBD1. Germline CDR1 is MNHEY and CDR2 is SVGAGI. V lost 5 bases to trimming and J lost 7 bases; unmatched junction nucleotides: 8. The CDR3 covers 15 residues. The chain's CDR3 is CASSPRQGAGQPQHF. CDR3 in DNA: TGTGCCAGCAGTCCCCGACAGGGGGCAGGGCAGCCCCAGCATTTT.

The chain couples TRBV7-4 to TRBJ1-1; D is uncertain. In germline, CDR1 is SGHVT, CDR2 SQSDAQ. CDR3 length: 16 residues. Trimming stripped 0 bases from V and 11 bases from J, with 22 bases between. CDR3 in amino acids: CASSLAPEGKDAAAFF. CDR3 nucleotide sequence: TGTGCCAGCAGCTTAGCGCCTGAGGGTAAAGACGCCGCCGCTTTCTTT. The variable domain in full, completed from reference TRBV7-4 and TRBJ1-1, reads GAGVSQSPRYKVAKRGRDVALRCDSISGHVTLYWYRQTLGQGSEVLTYSQSDAQRDKSGRPSGRFSAERPERSVSTLKIQRTEQGDSAVYLCASSLAPEGKDAAAFFGQGTRLTVV.

The chain couples TRBV28 to TRBJ1-5, with D hard to call. The CDR3 has 14 amino acids. The germline V gene encodes CDR1 MDHEN and CDR2 SYDVKM. V was pared by 3 bases and J by 0 bases, with 6 bases between. Here the CDR3 reads CASSFRGSNQPQHF. CDR3 bases: TGTGCCAGCAGTTTCCGGGGTAGCAATCAGCCCCAGCATTTT. The whole variable domain, remainder taken from reference TRBV28 and TRBJ1-5, is DVKVTQSSRYLVKRTGEKVFLECVQDMDHENMFWYRQDPGLGLRLIYFSYDVKMKEKGDIPEGYSVSREKKERFSLILESASTNQTSMYLCASSFRGSNQPQHFGDGTRLSIL.